This entry concerns a single T cell receptor beta chain. Germline V gene sequence: CDR1 LNHDA, CDR2 SQIVND (reference sequence). CDR3 size: 17 residues. V lost 2 bases and J lost 3; bases outside the gene matches: 11. TCRdb's copy holds only in-frame clones and misses some; the assay was immunoSEQ multiplex PCR. The repertoire holds roughly 64,000 clones, with 80% to 90% as singletons. The data derive from a study of blood T cell repertoires in COVID-19. V is TRBV19 and J is TRBJ2-3, with 7 bases identical to TRBD2. The receptor's source is a man between 35 and 55 years old with acute or convalescent COVID-19. The sequenced sample consisted of peripheral blood. The CDR3 reads CASSIMSGSGRTDTQYF. CDR3 DNA sequence: TGTGCCAGTAGTATAATGTCTGGGTCCGGGAGGACAGATACGCAGTATTTT.